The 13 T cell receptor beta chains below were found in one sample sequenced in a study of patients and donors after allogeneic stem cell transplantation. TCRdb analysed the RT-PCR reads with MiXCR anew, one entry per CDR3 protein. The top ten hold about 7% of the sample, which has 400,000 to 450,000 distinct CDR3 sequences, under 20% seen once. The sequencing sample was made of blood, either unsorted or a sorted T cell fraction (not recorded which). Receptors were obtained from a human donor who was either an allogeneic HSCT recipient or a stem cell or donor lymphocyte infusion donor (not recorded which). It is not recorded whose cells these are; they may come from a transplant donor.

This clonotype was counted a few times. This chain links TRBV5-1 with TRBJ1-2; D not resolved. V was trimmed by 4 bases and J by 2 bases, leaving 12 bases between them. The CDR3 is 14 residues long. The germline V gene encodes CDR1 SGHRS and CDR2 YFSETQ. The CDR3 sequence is CASSPAARNYGYTF. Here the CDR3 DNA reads TGCGCCAGCAGCCCGGCAGCCCGAAACTATGGCTACACCTTC.

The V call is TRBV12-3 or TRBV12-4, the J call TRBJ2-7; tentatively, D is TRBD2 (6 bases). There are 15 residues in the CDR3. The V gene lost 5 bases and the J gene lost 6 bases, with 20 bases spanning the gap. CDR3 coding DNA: TGTGCCAGCAGTGTCGGGGGTTTTGTGGCGGGCGAGCAGTACTTC. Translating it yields CASSVGGFVAGEQYF.

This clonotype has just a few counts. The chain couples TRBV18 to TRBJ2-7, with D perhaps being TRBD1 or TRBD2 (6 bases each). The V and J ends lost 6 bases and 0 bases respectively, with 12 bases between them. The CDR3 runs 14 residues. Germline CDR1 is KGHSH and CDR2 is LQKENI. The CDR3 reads CASSWGASSYEQYF. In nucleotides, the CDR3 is TGTGCCAGCTCGTGGGGGGCTAGCTCCTACGAGCAGTACTTC. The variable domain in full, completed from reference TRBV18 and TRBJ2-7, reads NAGVMQNPRHLVRRRGQEARLRCSPMKGHSHVYWYRQLPEEGLKFMVYLQKENIIDESGMPKERFSAEFPKEGPSILRIQQVVRGDSAAYFCASSWGASSYEQYFGPGTRLTVT.

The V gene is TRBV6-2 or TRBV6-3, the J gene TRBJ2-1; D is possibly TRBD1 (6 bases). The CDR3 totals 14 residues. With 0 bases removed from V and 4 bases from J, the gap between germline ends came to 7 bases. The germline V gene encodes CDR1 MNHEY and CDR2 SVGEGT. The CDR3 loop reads CASSYSGQYNEQFF. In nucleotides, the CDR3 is TGTGCCAGCAGTTACTCGGGACAATACAATGAGCAGTTCTTC.

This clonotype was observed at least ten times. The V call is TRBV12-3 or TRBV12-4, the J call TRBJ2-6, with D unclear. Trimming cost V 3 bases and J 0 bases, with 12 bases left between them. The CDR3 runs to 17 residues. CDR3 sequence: CASSFPAVASGANVLTF. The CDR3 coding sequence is TGTGCCAGCAGTTTCCCCGCGGTGGCCTCTGGGGCCAACGTCCTGACTTTC.

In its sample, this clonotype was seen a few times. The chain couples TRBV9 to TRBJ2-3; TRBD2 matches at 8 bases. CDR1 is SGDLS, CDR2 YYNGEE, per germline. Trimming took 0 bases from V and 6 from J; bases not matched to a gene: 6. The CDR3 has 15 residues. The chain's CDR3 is CASSVAGGVSDTQYF. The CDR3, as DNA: TGTGCCAGCAGCGTAGCCGGGGGGGTGTCGGATACGCAGTATTTT.

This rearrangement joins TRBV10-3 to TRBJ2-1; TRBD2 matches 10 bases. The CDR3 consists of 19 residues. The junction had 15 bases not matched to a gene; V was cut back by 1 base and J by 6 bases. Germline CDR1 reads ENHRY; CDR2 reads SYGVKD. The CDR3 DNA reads TGTGCCATCAGTGAGTTCCCAGGACTAGCGGCCCTCGGTATCAATGAGCAGTTCTTC. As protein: CAISEFPGLAALGINEQFF.

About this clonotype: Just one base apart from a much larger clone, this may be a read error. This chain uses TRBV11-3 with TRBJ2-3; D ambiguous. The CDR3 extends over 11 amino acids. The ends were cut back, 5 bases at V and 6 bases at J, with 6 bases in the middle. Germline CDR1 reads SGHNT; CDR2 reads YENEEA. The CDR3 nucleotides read TGTGCCAGCAGCCATGGGGATACGCAGTATTTT. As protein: CASSHGDTQYF.

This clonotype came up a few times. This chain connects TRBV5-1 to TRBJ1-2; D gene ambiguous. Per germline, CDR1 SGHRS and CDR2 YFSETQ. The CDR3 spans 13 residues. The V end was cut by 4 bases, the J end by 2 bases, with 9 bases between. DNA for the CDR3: TGCGCCAGCAGCACGACCAGGAACTATGGCTACACCTTC. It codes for CASSTTRNYGYTF.

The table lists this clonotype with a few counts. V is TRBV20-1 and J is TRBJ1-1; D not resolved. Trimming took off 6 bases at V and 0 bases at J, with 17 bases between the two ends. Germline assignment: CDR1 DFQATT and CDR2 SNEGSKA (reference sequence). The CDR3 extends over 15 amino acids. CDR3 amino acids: CSASRGVGLNTEAFF. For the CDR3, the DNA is TGCAGTGCCAGTCGTGGGGTGGGTTTGAACACTGAAGCTTTCTTT.

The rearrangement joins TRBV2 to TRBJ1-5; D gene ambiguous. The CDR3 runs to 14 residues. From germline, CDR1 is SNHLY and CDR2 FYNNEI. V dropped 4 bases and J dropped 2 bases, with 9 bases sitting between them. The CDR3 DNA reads TGTGCCAGCAGTGTCGGCGACGGCAATCAGCCCCAGCATTTT. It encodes CASSVGDGNQPQHF. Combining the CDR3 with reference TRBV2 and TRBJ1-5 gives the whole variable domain EPEVTQTPSHQVTQMGQEVILRCVPISNHLYFYWYRQILGQKVEFLVSFYNNEISEKSEIFDDQFSVERPDGSNFTLKIRSTKLEDSAMYFCASSVGDGNQPQHFGDGTRLSIL.

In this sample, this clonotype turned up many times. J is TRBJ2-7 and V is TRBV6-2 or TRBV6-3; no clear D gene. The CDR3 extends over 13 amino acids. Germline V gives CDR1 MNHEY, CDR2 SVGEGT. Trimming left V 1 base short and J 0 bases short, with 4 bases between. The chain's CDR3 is CASSYYGSYEQYF. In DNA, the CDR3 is TGTGCCAGCAGTTACTACGGCTCCTACGAGCAGTACTTC.

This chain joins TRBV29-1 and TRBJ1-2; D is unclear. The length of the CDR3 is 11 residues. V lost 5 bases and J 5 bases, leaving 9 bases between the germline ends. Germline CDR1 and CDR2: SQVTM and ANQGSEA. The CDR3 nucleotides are TGCAGCGTTAGGTTTCAGTATGGCTACACCTTC. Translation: CSVRFQYGYTF. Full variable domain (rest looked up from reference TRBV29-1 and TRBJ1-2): SAVISQKPSRDICQRGTSLTIQCQVDSQVTMMFWYRQQPGQSLTLIATANQGSEATYESGFVIDKFPISRPNLTFSTLTVSNMSPEDSSIYLCSVRFQYGYTFGSGTRLTVV.